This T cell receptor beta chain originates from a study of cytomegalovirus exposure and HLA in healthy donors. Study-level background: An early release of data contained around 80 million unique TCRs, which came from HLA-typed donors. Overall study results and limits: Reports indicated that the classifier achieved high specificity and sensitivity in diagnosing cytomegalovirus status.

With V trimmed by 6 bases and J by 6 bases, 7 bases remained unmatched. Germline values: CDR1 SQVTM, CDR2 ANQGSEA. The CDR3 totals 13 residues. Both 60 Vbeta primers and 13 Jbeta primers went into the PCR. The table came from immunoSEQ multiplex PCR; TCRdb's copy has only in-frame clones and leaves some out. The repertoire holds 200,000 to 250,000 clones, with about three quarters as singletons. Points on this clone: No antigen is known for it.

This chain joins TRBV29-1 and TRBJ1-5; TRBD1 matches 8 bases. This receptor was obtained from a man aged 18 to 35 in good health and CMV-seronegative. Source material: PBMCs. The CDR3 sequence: CSVSDRVGQPQHF. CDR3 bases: TGCAGCGTCTCGGACAGGGTGGGTCAGCCCCAGCATTTT.